This is a list of T cell receptor beta chains from one sample in a study of blood T cell repertoires in COVID-19. The table came from immunoSEQ multiplex PCR; TCRdb's copy has only in-frame clones and leaves some out. The repertoire holds approximately 160,000 clones, with around 80% as singletons. The sample consisted of peripheral blood. These receptors all stem from a woman aged 45-65 years in a cohort sampled during active or convalescent COVID-19. The CDR3 runs from the conserved cysteine through the conserved F or W. The order of the fields is V gene, J gene, clone size, D gene, CDR3 DNA, CDR3 protein. A D gene is named only where the DNA matches it firmly. Not all rows give a size; the values are once, few, many and, for expanded clones, a class.

v_call: TRBV19
j_call: TRBJ1-5
clone_size: -
d_call: -
cdr3_nt: TGTGCTATCGGGGGGGGTCGTCAGCCCCAGCATTTT
cdr3_aa: CAIGGGRQPQHF

v_call: TRBV18
j_call: TRBJ1-2
clone_size: -
d_call: -
cdr3_nt: TGTGCCAGCTCACCAGCAATTGTCCAGGGGACCTATGGCTACACCTTC
cdr3_aa: CASSPAIVQGTYGYTF

v_call: TRBV7-2
j_call: TRBJ2-5
clone_size: once
d_call: -
cdr3_nt: TGTGCCAGCAGCTTGCAGACACAAGAGACCCAGTACTTC
cdr3_aa: CASSLQTQETQYF

v_call: TRBV6-6
j_call: TRBJ1-5
clone_size: -
d_call: TRBD1
cdr3_nt: TGTGCCACCCGGCCGGGACAGGGATATCAGCCCCAGCATTTT
cdr3_aa: CATRPGQGYQPQHF

v_call: TRBV9
j_call: TRBJ2-2
clone_size: -
d_call: TRBD1
cdr3_nt: TGTGCCAGCAGCGAATCCGTTGTACAGGGGATAGCCGGGGAGCTGTTTTTT
cdr3_aa: CASSESVVQGIAGELFF

v_call: TRBV9
j_call: TRBJ2-5
clone_size: -
d_call: TRBD2
cdr3_nt: TGTGCCAGCAGCCCCGGGCTAGCGGGGGGCTCCTTCCAAGAGACCCAGTACTTC
cdr3_aa: CASSPGLAGGSFQETQYF

v_call: TRBV19
j_call: TRBJ1-2
clone_size: once
d_call: -
cdr3_nt: TGTGCCAGTAGTATAAGTTACAGCAATGGCTACACCTTC
cdr3_aa: CASSISYSNGYTF

v_call: TRBV6-6
j_call: TRBJ1-1
clone_size: -
d_call: -
cdr3_nt: TGTGCCAGCAAACCGGGACATTCGGGAGGCACTGAAGCTTTCTTT
cdr3_aa: CASKPGHSGGTEAFF

v_call: TRBV6-5
j_call: TRBJ1-2
clone_size: -
d_call: -
cdr3_nt: TGTGCCAGCAGTTACTCGACGGAGAGCTATGGCTACACCTTC
cdr3_aa: CASSYSTESYGYTF

v_call: TRBV24-1
j_call: TRBJ1-2
clone_size: few
d_call: -
cdr3_nt: TGTGCCACCAGTGATTTCCAGGGTGGAAACTATGGCTACACCTTC
cdr3_aa: CATSDFQGGNYGYTF

v_call: TRBV19
j_call: TRBJ1-1
clone_size: -
d_call: TRBD1
cdr3_nt: TGTGCCAGTATCCCGGGACAGGGTCCCACTGAAGCTTTCTTT
cdr3_aa: CASIPGQGPTEAFF

v_call: TRBV5-1
j_call: TRBJ2-1
clone_size: -
d_call: TRBD1
cdr3_nt: TGCGCCAGCAGCTTGGACCAGGGGGTTTACAATGAGCAGTTCTTC
cdr3_aa: CASSLDQGVYNEQFF

v_call: TRBV3-1/TRBV3-2
j_call: TRBJ1-6
clone_size: -
d_call: -
cdr3_nt: TGTGCCAGCAGCCCCGGACAGTCTAATTCACCCCTCCACTTT
cdr3_aa: CASSPGQSNSPLHF

v_call: TRBV7-7
j_call: TRBJ1-2
clone_size: -
d_call: -
cdr3_nt: TGTGCCAGCAGCTTAAATGTCCAGGGTGAGGGCTACACCTTC
cdr3_aa: CASSLNVQGEGYTF

v_call: TRBV7-2
j_call: TRBJ2-2
clone_size: -
d_call: -
cdr3_nt: TGTGCCAGCAGCTGGGGGCAAGGGGACACCGGGGAGCTGTTTTTT
cdr3_aa: CASSWGQGDTGELFF

v_call: TRBV5-1
j_call: TRBJ2-1
clone_size: -
d_call: TRBD2
cdr3_nt: TGCGCCAGCAGGTCGATTGCCGGACTAGCGGGGGTGGGTGAGCAGTTCTTC
cdr3_aa: CASRSIAGLAGVGEQFF

v_call: TRBV11-2
j_call: TRBJ2-7
clone_size: -
d_call: TRBD2
cdr3_nt: TGTGCCAGCAGTCGACTAGCGGGGCTAAGCTCCTACGAGCAGTACTTC
cdr3_aa: CASSRLAGLSSYEQYF

v_call: TRBV30
j_call: TRBJ2-1
clone_size: -
d_call: -
cdr3_nt: TGTGCCTGGAGGCCATACAAACAGGAGCAGTTCTTC
cdr3_aa: CAWRPYKQEQFF

v_call: TRBV3-1/TRBV3-2
j_call: TRBJ2-2
clone_size: -
d_call: -
cdr3_nt: TGTGCCAGCAGCCAAGATCAGGGTGGGACCGGGGAGCTGTTTTTT
cdr3_aa: CASSQDQGGTGELFF

v_call: TRBV4-1
j_call: TRBJ1-1
clone_size: -
d_call: -
cdr3_nt: TGCGCCAGCAGCCCCCAAGCGGGGTCCGGGAACACTGAAGCTTTCTTT
cdr3_aa: CASSPQAGSGNTEAFF

v_call: TRBV4-3
j_call: TRBJ2-1
clone_size: -
d_call: TRBD2
cdr3_nt: TGCGCCAGCAGCCAAGTTGGCCTAGCGGGGGGTAACAATGAGCAGTTCTTC
cdr3_aa: CASSQVGLAGGNNEQFF

v_call: TRBV19
j_call: TRBJ1-6
clone_size: -
d_call: -
cdr3_nt: TGTGCCAGTAGTACACAGGAATATAATTCACCCCTCCACTTT
cdr3_aa: CASSTQEYNSPLHF

v_call: TRBV4-3
j_call: TRBJ2-3
clone_size: -
d_call: TRBD1
cdr3_nt: TGCGCCAGCAGCCAAGATCGTTGGTCTGGACAGGGAATGAATACGCAGTATTTT
cdr3_aa: CASSQDRWSGQGMNTQYF